The 5 T cell receptor beta chains listed next were all sequenced from one sample in a study of blood T cell repertoires in COVID-19 (dated by TCRdb to 2018 to 2020). Receptor libraries were prepared by the immunoSEQ multiplex PCR assay. In TCRdb, the immuneACCESS table is reduced to in-frame sequences with V and J assigned. These tables do not hold every clone; where another copy was compared, an unresolved V gene accounts for under half, and the others remain unexplained. Counted in this sample were some 300,000 clones; 80% to 90% of them appeared once. About 12% of the sample goes to the ten largest clones. Material: peripheral blood. The receptors come from a woman aged 70-85 years with COVID-19, enrolled during active disease.

The chain has TRBV4-2 and TRBJ2-6; no firm D call. Germline V gives CDR1 LGHNA, CDR2 YNFKEQ. This CDR3 spans 20 amino acids. V lost 0 bases and J 0 bases, leaving 18 bases between the germline ends. The CDR3 DNA sequence: TGTGCCAGCAGCCAAGATTTATTGGTCAGAACCTTCTCTGGGGCCAACGTCCTGACTTTC. Protein: CASSQDLLVRTFSGANVLTF.

CDR3 region: CASILGIGDGYTF. The DNA for the CDR3 is TGTGCCAGCATTCTAGGAATAGGGGATGGCTACACCTTC. The chain carries TRBV7-9 and TRBJ1-2; maybe TRBD1 (5 bases). Trimming removed 7 bases at V and 6 bases at J, with 15 bases between. Germline values: CDR1 SEHNR, CDR2 FQNEAQ (reference sequence). This CDR3 is built from 13 residues.

This clone occurred a few times. The chain combines TRBV12-5 with TRBJ1-1; D is unclear. The V gene lost 2 bases and the J gene lost 4 bases, with 8 bases spanning the gap. Germline V gives CDR1 LGHNT, CDR2 FRNRAP. The CDR3 spans 13 residues. The CDR3 bases are TGTGCTAGTGGTTTGAGCGGCCGCACTGAAGCTTTCTTT. Protein product: CASGLSGRTEAFF.

V and J are TRBV18 and TRBJ2-2, with TRBD1 matching over 7 bases. V shed 2 bases and J 4 bases; nucleotides not matched to a gene: 4. CDR3 length: 15 amino acids. Germline-derived CDR1 and CDR2 are KGHSH and LQKENI. The CDR3 nucleotides are TGTGCCAGCTCACCAAGACAGGGCGGCACCGGGGAGCTGTTTTTT. It translates to CASSPRQGGTGELFF.

The chain combines TRBV2 with TRBJ2-7, with D unresolved. V was cut by 1 base and J by 4 bases, with 11 bases left in between. The CDR3 has 14 amino acids. Germline loops: CDR1 SNHLY, CDR2 FYNNEI. The CDR3 protein is CASSEGVVGYEQYF. DNA of the CDR3: TGTGCCAGCAGTGAAGGCGTTGTCGGTTACGAGCAGTACTTC. Full variable domain (missing parts from reference TRBV2 and TRBJ2-7): EPEVTQTPSHQVTQMGQEVILRCVPISNHLYFYWYRQILGQKVEFLVSFYNNEISEKSEIFDDQFSVERPDGSNFTLKIRSTKLEDSAMYFCASSEGVVGYEQYFGPGTRLTVT.